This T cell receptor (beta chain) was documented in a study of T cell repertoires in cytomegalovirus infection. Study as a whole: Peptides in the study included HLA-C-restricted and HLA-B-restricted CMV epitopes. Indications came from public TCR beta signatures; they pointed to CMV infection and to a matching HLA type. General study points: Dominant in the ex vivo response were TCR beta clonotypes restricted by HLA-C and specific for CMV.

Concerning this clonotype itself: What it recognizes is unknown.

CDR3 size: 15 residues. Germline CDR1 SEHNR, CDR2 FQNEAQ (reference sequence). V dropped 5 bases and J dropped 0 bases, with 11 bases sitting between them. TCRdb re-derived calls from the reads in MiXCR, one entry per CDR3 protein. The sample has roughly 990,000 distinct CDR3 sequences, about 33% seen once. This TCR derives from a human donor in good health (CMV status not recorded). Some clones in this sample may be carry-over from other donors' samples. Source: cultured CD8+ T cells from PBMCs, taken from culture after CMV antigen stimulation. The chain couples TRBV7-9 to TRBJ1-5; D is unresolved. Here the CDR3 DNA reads TGTGCCAGCAGCCCAGCCATTGATAGCAATCAGCCCCAGCATTTT. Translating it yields CASSPAIDSNQPQHF.